This T cell receptor (beta chain) was sequenced in a study of cytomegalovirus exposure and HLA in healthy donors. About this clone: What it recognizes is unknown.

CDR1 is MNHEY, CDR2 SVGAGI, per germline. V lost 6 bases and J 4 bases, leaving 16 bases between the germline ends. The CDR3 length is 15 residues. Study-wide results and caveats: Excluded: some indistinguishable V segments such as TRBV6-2 and TRBV6-3.

The PCR employed 60 Vbeta primers together with 13 Jbeta primers. Methods used by the authors: Approximately 80 million unique TCR beta chains, some 10 million of them shared, were counted by a later analysis. Libraries were prepared by immunoSEQ multiplex PCR; TCRdb keeps only in-frame clonotypes and omits some of them. V and J calls and clone size follow that table, whereas D and trimming were derived from the DNA. The repertoire holds around 240,000 clones, with roughly 80% as singletons. The chain uses TRBV6-5 and TRBJ2-1, with a possible D match to TRBD2 (7 bases). Sample: PBMCs. This receptor was identified in a woman in her thirties or forties in good health and CMV-seropositive. CDR3 amino acids: CASSSLGGPYNEQFF. CDR3 DNA sequence: TGTGCCAGCAGCTCCCTCGGGGGGCCTTACAATGAGCAGTTCTTC.